This T cell receptor (beta chain) was sequenced in a study of cytomegalovirus exposure and HLA in healthy donors (dated 2017 in TCRdb). For the wider study: In an earlier analysis of 587 of the donors, 250 to 300 Gb of sequence data and about 110 million unique TCR beta sequences from about 190 million T cells were reported. Every discovery cohort repertoire had been produced on one sequencing platform. About 280 gigabases of sequencing data and around 80 million unique TCR sequences made up an early release that covered about 640 HLA-typed donors. In the later analysis, no new phenotypic data were used to find candidate immune exposures; instead, reliance was placed on TCR beta sequences and their occurrence across donors. Because of strong linkage in the cohort, roughly five DR-DQ haplotypes were treated as single units for association and clustering. To study patterns of TCR occurrence, a later analysis re-analyzed previously published TCR beta repertoires from several hundred donors and added high-resolution HLA genotyping. A later genetic analysis used genome-wide SNP genotypes for about 65% of the 666 donors, treating that subset as a discovery cohort. Donor age, sex, ethnicity and CMV serostatus were compiled together with the repertoire data. An earlier analysis of roughly 600 of the donors used high-throughput TCR beta sequencing to judge whether each TCR beta V gene segment behaved as functional or pseudogenic. High-throughput TCR immunosequencing, statistical association of individual TCRs with disease status, and machine learning were combined to predict cytomegalovirus infection status. Among some 400 genotyped donors of the cohort, an average of around 250,000 unique TCR beta nucleotide sequences was sequenced per donor, of which approximately 18% were non-productive. A separate validation cohort of 100 to 150 different subjects was used in addition to the 666-subject first cohort. The number of typed donors differed by locus: about 620-640 for A, B, C, DRB1 and DQB1; about 520 for DQA1; some 590 for DPA1; and about 450 for DPB1. HLA typing covered class I and class II loci at four-digit resolution. The aim of the study was to test whether cataloging public T cell receptors could identify signatures of past pathogen exposure. Of the roughly 410 genotyped donors, 70% to 90% were placed in the genetic ancestry cluster associated with self-reported Caucasian donors. The study used immunosequencing to profile the T cell repertoires of hundreds of subjects and linked those repertoires to cytomegalovirus serostatus. Study-level results and caveats: A further reported finding was that TCR beta sequences accurately predicted the HLA-A and HLA-B alleles for most subjects in the first cohort. CMV serostatus was the only immune exposure information available for the cohort. In the study, around 150 TCR beta chains were listed as associated with cytomegalovirus. Linkage disequilibrium might explain the correlated functional status among segregating V segments, but an unknown experimental factor could not be ruled out. A cluster of highly shared sequence variants was judged likely to represent a technical artifact of the sequencing pipeline. In a later analysis, TCR association rates were found to vary across HLA loci, with the most associated TCRs seen for DRB1 alleles and the fewest for HLA-C alleles. The 87-base-pair reads could not distinguish some IMGT-functional V segments, including TRBV6-2 and TRBV6-3, so those segments were excluded. Because counts were too low, roughly 16 rarely observed V segments, including chromosome 9 orphons, were excluded from the earlier analysis of around 590 of the donors. The classifier was reported to diagnose cytomegalovirus status with high specificity and sensitivity in both the original and validation cohorts. Only TCR beta chains were sequenced in this cohort, and the absence of alpha or paired-chain data limited detectable features. A later analysis associated 16,951 TCR beta sequences with specific HLA alleles at a false discovery rate of 0.05. Broadly in line with IMGT annotations, most TCR beta V segments showed up in productive rearrangements about 87% or about 30% of the time in an earlier analysis of roughly 590 of the donors. Most CMV-associated TCR beta chains appeared to be HLA-restricted in a later analysis, and the HLA associations seemed to be driven largely by CMV exposure. It was suggested by the authors that the approach could potentially be generalized to other disease states and immunological phenotypes. According to a later analysis, parvovirus B19, influenza, CMV and Epstein-Barr virus appeared linked to several top co-occurrence clusters. Because some donors lacked HLA typing at each locus, the association tests relied only on the typed subset. When HLA alleles, especially DR and DQ, strongly co-occurred, TCR associations were difficult to assign to individual alleles. Compared with the roughly 710-donor mean, donors in an Asian-associated ancestry cluster had fewer N-insertions in productive TCRs, according to a later genetic analysis. A later genetic analysis associated a missense DCLRE1C variant with V-gene and J-gene trimming of TCR beta chains, and an independent cohort replicated the association. While some public TCRs were present in many individuals, most TCR sequences turned up only very rarely across donors. In vitro tests confirmed that a few of the cytomegalovirus-associated TCR beta chains recognize cytomegalovirus antigens. The presence/absence analyses assumed that sequencing depth was roughly uniform across donors, and that assumption may not be true. In a later analysis, HLA-associated TCR beta chains showed more clonal expansion and lower generation probabilities than non-associated chains that were equally common.

In total, approximately 610 healthy bone marrow donors made up the cohort. All cohort members were sampled while nominally healthy, although unrecorded immune exposures were likely present. The donor tested CMV seronegative and was one of the 352 seronegative cohort members. A peripheral blood sample was provided by each donor, and peripheral blood mononuclear cells were used for TCR beta sequencing. Genomic DNA extraction from the blood cell samples was performed with the Qiagen DNeasy Blood Extraction Kit. The library was built by means of the immunoSEQ multiplex PCR assay. For the multiplex PCR, a mixture combining 60 forward primers for TCR Vbeta segments and 13 reverse primers for TCR Jbeta segments was used. A multiplex PCR assay on genomic DNA amplified the CDR3 region of rearranged TCR beta genes. The amplified TCR beta libraries were sequenced on the Illumina HiSeq System as 87-base-pair reads. On the study's bioinformatics: In a later analysis, roughly 80 million unique TCR beta chains were counted across the roughly 670 repertoires, and approximately 11 million of these chains were shared by at least two donors. Raw reads were error-corrected and collapsed into unique sequences with a nearest-neighbor algorithm that merged closely related sequences to remove PCR and sequencing errors. CDR3 sequences were aligned to IMGT reference sequences to assign V, D and J gene segments. For a sequence to be retained, at least a six-nucleotide match to both a V gene segment and a J gene segment was required. A rearrangement was called productive if the CDR3 had no stop codons and remained in frame with V and J, and every other rearrangement was called non-productive. Following IMGT convention, CDR3 was defined as the stretch from the second conserved V-encoded cysteine to the conserved J-encoded phenylalanine. In an earlier analysis of 587 of the donors, sequences lacking an unambiguous match to a single V gene segment were excluded. In an earlier analysis of roughly 500 of the donors, V segments were called functional above 56.7% productive rearrangements and were called segregating when the between-donor standard deviation exceeded 5%. A statistical classification framework was built for diagnosing cytomegalovirus status from the catalog of TCR beta chain sequences. In a later analysis, TCR nucleotide sequences were compared against IMGT/GENE-DB human TR gene sequences so that V and J genes could be assigned. In a later analysis, CDR3 sequences and most-parsimonious VDJ recombination scenarios were assigned using the TCRdist pipeline. In a later analysis, each TCR beta chain was defined by its CDR3 amino acid sequence together with its V-gene family, and reads lacking a unique V-gene family were excluded. To address suspected cross-contamination and a sequencing artifact, a later analysis removed 550 to 750 highly shared, low-generation-probability nucleotide sequences. For each public chain, a later analysis derived a clonal expansion index from normalized ranks of inferred template counts within each repertoire. Generation probabilities in a later analysis came from a VDJ recombination model fitted to out-of-frame rearrangements, and those results were checked against IGoR. In a later analysis, TCR-TCR, TCR-HLA and TCR-CMV co-occurrence was scored with hypergeometric tests, and a repertoire-size bias correction was applied to TCR pairs. False discovery rates were estimated in a later analysis by permuting HLA or CMV assignments 20 times. In a later analysis, co-occurring TCRs were grouped with DBSCAN, and TCRdist sequence similarity was added when clustering was performed within HLA-allele-positive subsets. Repertoires with fewer than 30,000 or more than 120,000 public chains, plus five repertoires with anomalous nucleotide sharing, were excluded from co-occurrence clustering. TCRdb mirrors the immuneACCESS table, restricted to in-frame sequences. Some clones are absent from its copies; in checked studies, under half trace to an unresolved V gene, and the reason for the others is unknown. V and J calls and clone size are as listed in that table; D and trimming were resolved from the DNA. The sample records about 160,000 clones, around 80% of which are singletons. Clones ranked in the top ten supply approximately 1.2% of the sample.

From the cysteine through the phenylalanine, the CDR3 covers 15 amino acids. CDR3 DNA only is kept here, 45 bases in frame from base 1. V is pared back by 0 bases and J by 0 bases, with 9 bases lying between the germline termini. Via the germline V gene, CDR1 is LGHNA and CDR2 YNFKEQ. This clone was seen only once. The specificity of this receptor is unknown. Base qualities were left out, and no much larger clone turns up one base away. The sequenced material came from PBMCs. Recombination connected TRBV4-2 to TRBJ2-7, and perhaps TRBD2 as D gene, on 5 matching bases. The receptor was derived from a boy between 2 and 10 years old in good health and CMV-seronegative. This receptor has the CDR3 CASSQDAGSSYEQYF. The nucleotide sequence reads as follows: TGTGCCAGCAGCCAAGATGCGGGCTCCTCCTACGAGCAGTACTTC.